This T cell receptor (beta chain) came from a study of cytomegalovirus exposure and HLA in healthy donors. Findings and caveats of the study: Accounts indicate the classifier identified cytomegalovirus status with strong specificity and sensitivity.

Researchers ran the PCR with 60 Vbeta and 13 Jbeta primers. This table comes from immunoSEQ multiplex PCR, and its TCRdb copy is limited to in-frame clones, with some not included. This table holds under 150,000 clones, roughly 79% found once. V was clipped by 4 bases and J by 1 base, with 16 bases between them. CDR3 length: 16 residues. Per germline, CDR1 SGHTA and CDR2 FQGNSA. A word on this clone: The target antigen is unknown.

This receptor was obtained from a man younger than 35 in good health and CMV-seronegative. This chain joins TRBV7-2 and TRBJ1-1; a possible D gene is TRBD1 (6 bases). Source material: PBMCs. CDR3 in DNA: TGTGCCAGCAGCTACACCGGGACAATCAAGAACACTGAAGCTTTCTTT. Amino acid sequence: CASSYTGTIKNTEAFF.